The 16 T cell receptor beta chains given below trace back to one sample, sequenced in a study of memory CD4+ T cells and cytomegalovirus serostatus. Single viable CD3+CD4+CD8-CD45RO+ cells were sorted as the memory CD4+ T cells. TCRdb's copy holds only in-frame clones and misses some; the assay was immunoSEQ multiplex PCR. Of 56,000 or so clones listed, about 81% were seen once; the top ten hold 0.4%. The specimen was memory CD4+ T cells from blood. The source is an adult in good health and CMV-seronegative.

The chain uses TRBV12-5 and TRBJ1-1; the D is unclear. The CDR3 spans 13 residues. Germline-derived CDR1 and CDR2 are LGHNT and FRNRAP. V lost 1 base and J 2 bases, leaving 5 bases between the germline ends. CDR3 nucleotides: TGTGCTAGTGGTTTGGACCGAAACACTGAAGCTTTCTTT. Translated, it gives CASGLDRNTEAFF.

The CDR3 reads CASSVEVGSNYEQYF. CDR3 coding DNA: TGTGCCAGCAGCGTAGAGGTGGGGTCCAACTACGAGCAGTACTTC. The chain couples TRBV9 to TRBJ2-7; no reliable D call. CDR1 is SGDLS, CDR2 YYNGEE, per germline. The ends were cut back, 0 bases at V and 3 bases at J, with 13 bases in the middle. There are 15 residues in the CDR3.

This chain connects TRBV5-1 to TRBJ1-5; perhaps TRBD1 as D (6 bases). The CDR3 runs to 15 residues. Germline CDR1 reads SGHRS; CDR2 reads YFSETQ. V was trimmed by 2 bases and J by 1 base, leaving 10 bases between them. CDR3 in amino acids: CASSLQGSSNQPQHF. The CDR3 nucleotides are TGCGCCAGCAGCTTACAGGGCTCAAGCAATCAGCCCCAGCATTTT.

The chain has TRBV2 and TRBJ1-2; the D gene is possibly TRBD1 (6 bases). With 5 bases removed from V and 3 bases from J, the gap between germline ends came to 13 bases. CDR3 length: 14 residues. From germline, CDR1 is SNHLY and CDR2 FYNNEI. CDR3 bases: TGTGCCAGCAGTTTTCAGGGGAACGACTATGGCTACACCTTC. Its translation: CASSFQGNDYGYTF.

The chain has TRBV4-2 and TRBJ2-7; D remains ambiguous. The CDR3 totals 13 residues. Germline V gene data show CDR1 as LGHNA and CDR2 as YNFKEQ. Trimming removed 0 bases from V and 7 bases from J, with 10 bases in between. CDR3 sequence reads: CASSQETAREQYF. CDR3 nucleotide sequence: TGTGCCAGCAGCCAAGAGACCGCGCGGGAGCAGTACTTC.

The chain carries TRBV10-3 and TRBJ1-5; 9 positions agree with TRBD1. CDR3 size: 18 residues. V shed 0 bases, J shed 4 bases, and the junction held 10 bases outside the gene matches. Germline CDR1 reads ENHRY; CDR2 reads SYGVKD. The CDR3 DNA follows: TGTGCCATCAGTGAGTCGATATGGGTGGGGACAGGGAATCAGCCCCAGCATTTT. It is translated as CAISESIWVGTGNQPQHF.

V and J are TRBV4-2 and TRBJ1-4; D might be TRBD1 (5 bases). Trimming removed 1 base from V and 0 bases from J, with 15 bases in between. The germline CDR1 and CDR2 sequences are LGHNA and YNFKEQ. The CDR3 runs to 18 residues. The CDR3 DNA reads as TGTGCCAGCAGCCAAGTGGGACGGGGTCTGACAACTAATGAAAAACTGTTTTTT. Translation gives CASSQVGRGLTTNEKLFF.

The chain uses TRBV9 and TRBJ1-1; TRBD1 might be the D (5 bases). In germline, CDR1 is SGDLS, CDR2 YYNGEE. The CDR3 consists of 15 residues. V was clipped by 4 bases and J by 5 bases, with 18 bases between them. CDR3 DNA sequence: TGTGCCAGCAGCCCTTCCTCAGGGCTGAGGACTGAAGCTTTCTTT. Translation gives CASSPSSGLRTEAFF. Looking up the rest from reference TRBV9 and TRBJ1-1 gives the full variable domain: DSGVTQTPKHLITATGQRVTLRCSPRSGDLSVYWYQQSLDQGLQFLIQYYNGEERAKGNILERFSAQQFPDLHSELNLSSLELGDSALYFCASSPSSGLRTEAFFGQGTRLTVV.

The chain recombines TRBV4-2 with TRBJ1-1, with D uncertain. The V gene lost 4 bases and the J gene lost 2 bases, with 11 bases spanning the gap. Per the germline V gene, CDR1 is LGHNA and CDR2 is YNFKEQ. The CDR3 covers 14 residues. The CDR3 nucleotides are TGTGCCAGCAGCCGGTTTCAGGCTAACACTGAAGCTTTCTTT. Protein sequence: CASSRFQANTEAFF.

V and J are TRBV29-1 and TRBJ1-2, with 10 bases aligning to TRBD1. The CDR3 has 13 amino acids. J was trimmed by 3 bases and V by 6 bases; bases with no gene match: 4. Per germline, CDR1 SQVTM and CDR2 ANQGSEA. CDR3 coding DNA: TGCAGCGTCGGGACAGGGGCGGACTATGGCTACACCTTC. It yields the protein CSVGTGADYGYTF.

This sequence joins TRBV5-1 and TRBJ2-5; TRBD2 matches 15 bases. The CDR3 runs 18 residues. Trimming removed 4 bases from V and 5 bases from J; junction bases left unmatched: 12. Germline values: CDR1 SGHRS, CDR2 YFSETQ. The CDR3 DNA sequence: TGCGCCAGCAGCCATCTTGGACTAGCGGGGGGGTGGGTCGAGACCCAGTACTTC. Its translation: CASSHLGLAGGWVETQYF.

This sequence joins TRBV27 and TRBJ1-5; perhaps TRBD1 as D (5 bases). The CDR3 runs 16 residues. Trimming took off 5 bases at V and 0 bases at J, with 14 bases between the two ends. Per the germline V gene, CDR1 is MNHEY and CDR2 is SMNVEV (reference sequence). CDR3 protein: CASSLRQTNSNQPQHF. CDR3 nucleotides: TGTGCCAGCAGTCTAAGACAGACTAATAGCAATCAGCCCCAGCATTTT.

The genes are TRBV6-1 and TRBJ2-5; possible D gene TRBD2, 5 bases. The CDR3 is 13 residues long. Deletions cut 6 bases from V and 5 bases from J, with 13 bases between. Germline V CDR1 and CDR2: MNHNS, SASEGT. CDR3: CASRVAGRETQYF. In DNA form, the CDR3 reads TGTGCCAGCAGGGTCGCGGGCAGGGAGACCCAGTACTTC.

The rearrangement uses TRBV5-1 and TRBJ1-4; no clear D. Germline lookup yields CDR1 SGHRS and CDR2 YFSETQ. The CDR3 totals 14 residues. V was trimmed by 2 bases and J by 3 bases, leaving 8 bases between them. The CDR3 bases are TGCGCCAGCAGCTTTCGACAAGCTAATGAAAAACTGTTTTTT. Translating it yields CASSFRQANEKLFF.

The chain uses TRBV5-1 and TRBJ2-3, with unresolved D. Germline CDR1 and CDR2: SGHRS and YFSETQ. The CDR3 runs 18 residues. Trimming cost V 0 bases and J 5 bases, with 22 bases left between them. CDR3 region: CASSLAQGTFFSIDTQYF. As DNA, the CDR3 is TGCGCCAGCAGCTTGGCCCAAGGCACGTTTTTCTCAATAGATACGCAGTATTTT.

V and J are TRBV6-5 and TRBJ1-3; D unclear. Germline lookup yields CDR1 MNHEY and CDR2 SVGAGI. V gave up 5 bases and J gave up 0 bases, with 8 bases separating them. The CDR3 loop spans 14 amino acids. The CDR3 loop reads CASSMKGSGNTIYF. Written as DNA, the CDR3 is TGTGCCAGCAGTATGAAGGGCTCTGGAAACACCATATATTTT.